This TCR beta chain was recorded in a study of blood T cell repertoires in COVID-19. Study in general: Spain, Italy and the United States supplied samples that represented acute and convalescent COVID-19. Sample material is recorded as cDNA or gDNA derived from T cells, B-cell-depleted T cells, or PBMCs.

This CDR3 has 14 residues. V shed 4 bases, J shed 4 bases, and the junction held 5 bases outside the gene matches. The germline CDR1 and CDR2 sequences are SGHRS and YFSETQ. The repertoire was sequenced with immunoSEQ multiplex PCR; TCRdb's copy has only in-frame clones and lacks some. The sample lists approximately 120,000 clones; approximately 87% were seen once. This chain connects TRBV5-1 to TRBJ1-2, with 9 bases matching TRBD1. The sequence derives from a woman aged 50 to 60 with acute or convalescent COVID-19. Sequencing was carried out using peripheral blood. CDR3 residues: CASSPGTGTYGYTF. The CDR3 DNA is TGCGCCAGCAGCCCGGGGACAGGGACCTATGGCTACACCTTC.